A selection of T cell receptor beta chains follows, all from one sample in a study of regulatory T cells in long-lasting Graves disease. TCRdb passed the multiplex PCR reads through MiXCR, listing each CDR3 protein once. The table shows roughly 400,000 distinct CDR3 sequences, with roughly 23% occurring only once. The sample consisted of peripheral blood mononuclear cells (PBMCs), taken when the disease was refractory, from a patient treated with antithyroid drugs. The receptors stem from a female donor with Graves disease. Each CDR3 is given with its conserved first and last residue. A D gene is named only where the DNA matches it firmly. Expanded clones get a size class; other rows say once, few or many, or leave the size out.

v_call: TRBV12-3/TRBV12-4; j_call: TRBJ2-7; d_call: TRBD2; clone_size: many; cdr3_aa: CASSLAKPSGSHEQYF; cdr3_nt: TGTGCCAGCAGTTTAGCGAAGCCTAGCGGGAGTCACGAGCAGTACTTC
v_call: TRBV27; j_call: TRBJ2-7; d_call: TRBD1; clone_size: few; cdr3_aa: CASSSSSEQGVPYSYEQYF; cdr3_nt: TGTGCCAGCAGTTCCTCATCCGAACAGGGGGTGCCTTACTCCTACGAGCAGTACTTC
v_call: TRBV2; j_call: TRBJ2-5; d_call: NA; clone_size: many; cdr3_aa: CASSPPPSEQETQYF; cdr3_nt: TGTGCCAGCAGTCCCCCCCCTAGCGAACAAGAGACCCAGTACTTC
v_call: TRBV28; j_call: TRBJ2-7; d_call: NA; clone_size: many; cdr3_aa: CASSFRGGGYEQYF; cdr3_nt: TGTGCCAGCAGTTTTAGGGGGGGGGGATACGAGCAGTACTTC
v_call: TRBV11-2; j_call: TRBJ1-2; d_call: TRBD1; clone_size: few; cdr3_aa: CASTYNGQGGNYGYTF; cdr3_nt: TGTGCCAGCACTTATAACGGACAGGGGGGTAACTATGGCTACACCTTC
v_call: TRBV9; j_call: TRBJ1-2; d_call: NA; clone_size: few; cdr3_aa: CASSVEETVGYGYTF; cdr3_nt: TGTGCCAGCAGCGTAGAGGAGACAGTTGGCTATGGCTACACCTTC
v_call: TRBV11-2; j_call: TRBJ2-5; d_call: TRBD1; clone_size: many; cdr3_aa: CASSLDSGQVLAQYF; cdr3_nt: TGTGCCAGCAGCTTAGACTCCGGACAGGTCCTCGCCCAGTACTTC
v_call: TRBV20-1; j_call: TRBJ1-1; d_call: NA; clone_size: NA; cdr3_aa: CSATSTGTQYGGVFF; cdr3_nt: TGCAGTGCTACATCGACCGGGACCCAATATGGGGGGGTTTTCTTT
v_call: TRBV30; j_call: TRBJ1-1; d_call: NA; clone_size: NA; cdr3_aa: CAWKELRSNTEAFF; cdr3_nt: TGTGCCTGGAAAGAACTCCGGAGTAACACTGAAGCTTTCTTT
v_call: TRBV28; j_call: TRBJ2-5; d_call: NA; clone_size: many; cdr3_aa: CASNGIQETQYF; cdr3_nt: TGTGCCAGCAATGGAATTCAAGAGACCCAGTACTTC
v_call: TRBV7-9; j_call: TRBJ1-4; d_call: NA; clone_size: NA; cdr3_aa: CASSLEDSVKLFF; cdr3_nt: TGTGCCAGCAGCTTGGAGGACAGTGTGAAACTGTTTTTT
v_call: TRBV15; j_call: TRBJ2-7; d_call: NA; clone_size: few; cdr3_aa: CATSQGISYEQYF; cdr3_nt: TGTGCCACTTCCCAGGGAATCTCCTACGAGCAGTACTTC
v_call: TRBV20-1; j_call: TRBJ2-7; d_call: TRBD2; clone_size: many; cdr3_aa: CSARDWREYNEQYF; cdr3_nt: TGCAGTGCTAGAGATTGGCGGGAGTACAACGAGCAGTACTTC
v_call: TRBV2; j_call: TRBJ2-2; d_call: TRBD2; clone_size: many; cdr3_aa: CASSTGLAGNTGELFF; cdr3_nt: TGTGCCAGCAGCACGGGACTAGCGGGGAACACCGGGGAGCTGTTTTTT
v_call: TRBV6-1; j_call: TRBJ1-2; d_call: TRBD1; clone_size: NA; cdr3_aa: CASSNHRGTMSGYTF; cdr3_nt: TGTGCCAGCAGTAACCACAGGGGGACCATGAGTGGCTACACCTTC
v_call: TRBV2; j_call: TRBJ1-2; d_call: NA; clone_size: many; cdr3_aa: CASSEAGPYGYTF; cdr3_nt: TGTGCCAGCAGTGAAGCTGGCCCCTATGGCTACACCTTC
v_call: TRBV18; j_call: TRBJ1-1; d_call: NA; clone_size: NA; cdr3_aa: CASSPPANTEAFF; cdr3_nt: TGTGCCAGCTCACCACCGGCCAACACTGAAGCTTTCTTT
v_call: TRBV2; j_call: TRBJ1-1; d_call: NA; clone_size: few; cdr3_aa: CASSYSPEGPGLMNTEAFF; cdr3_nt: TGTGCCAGCAGCTACTCTCCTGAGGGGCCTGGCCTTATGAACACTGAAGCTTTCTTT
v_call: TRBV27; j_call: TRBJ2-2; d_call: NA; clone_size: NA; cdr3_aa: CASSHRARGLTSGQYTGELFF; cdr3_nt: TGTGCCAGCAGCCACCGCGCCAGGGGACTTACGAGCGGGCAGTACACCGGGGAGCTGTTTTTT